This entry features one T cell receptor (beta chain) sequence. Its antigen is undetermined. The sample belongs to a study of cytomegalovirus exposure and HLA in healthy donors. Overall study context: Per a later analysis, the roughly 670 first-cohort and 120 validation repertoires shared one platform. The study's findings and limits: Cytomegalovirus status, reportedly, was diagnosed with high specificity and sensitivity by the classifier.

Clones were read by immunoSEQ multiplex PCR, and TCRdb kept only the in-frame ones, dropping some. The data contain 150,000 to 200,000 clones, around nine tenths of them singletons. The CDR3 runs to 14 residues. J lost 6 bases, V lost 3 bases, and 6 bases had no gene match. Germline values: CDR1 MNHEY, CDR2 SMNVEV (reference sequence). This chain connects TRBV27 to TRBJ2-3, with 7 bases aligning to TRBD1. The sequenced material came from PBMCs. The TCR sequence derives from a woman aged 30 to 39 in good health and CMV-seronegative. In nucleotides, the CDR3 is TGTGCCAGCAGTTTTAACAGGGGCTTGGATACGCAGTATTTT. Encoded protein: CASSFNRGLDTQYF.